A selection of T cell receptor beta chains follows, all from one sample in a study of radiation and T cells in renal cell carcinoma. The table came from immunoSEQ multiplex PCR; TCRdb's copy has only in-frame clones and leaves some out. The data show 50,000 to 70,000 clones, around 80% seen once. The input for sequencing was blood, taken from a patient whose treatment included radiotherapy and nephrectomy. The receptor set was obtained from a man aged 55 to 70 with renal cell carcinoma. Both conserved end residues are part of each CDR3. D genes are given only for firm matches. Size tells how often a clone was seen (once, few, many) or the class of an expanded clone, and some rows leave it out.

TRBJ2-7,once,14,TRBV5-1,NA,CASSPPSSSYEQYF,TGCGCCAGCAGTCCCCCCTCGTCCTCCTACGAGCAGTACTTC
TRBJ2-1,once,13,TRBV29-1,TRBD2,CSVLTSGGGEQFF,TGCAGCGTCCTGACTAGCGGGGGCGGTGAGCAGTTCTTC
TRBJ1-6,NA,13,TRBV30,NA,CAWQGSYNSPLHF,TGTGCCTGGCAGGGGTCGTATAATTCACCCCTCCACTTT
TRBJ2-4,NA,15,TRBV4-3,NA,CASSQDWTDNSLQYF,TGCGCCAGCAGCCAAGATTGGACAGACAATAGTCTTCAGTACTTC
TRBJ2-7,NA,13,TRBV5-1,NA,CASSPEGSYEQYF,TGCGCCAGCAGCCCCGAAGGGTCCTACGAGCAGTACTTC
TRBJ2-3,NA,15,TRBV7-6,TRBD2,CASSSNPGLVGTQYF,TGTGCCAGCAGCTCGAACCCCGGACTAGTCGGTACGCAGTATTTT
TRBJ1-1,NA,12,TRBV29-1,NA,CSVDLGRTEAFF,TGCAGCGTTGATCTGGGGAGGACTGAAGCTTTCTTT
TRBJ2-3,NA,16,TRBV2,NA,CASSEAARGGADTQYF,TGTGCCAGCAGTGAAGCGGCCAGGGGCGGGGCAGATACGCAGTATTTT
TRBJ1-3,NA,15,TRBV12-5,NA,CASGLGVRWGNTIYF,TGTGCTAGTGGTTTGGGGGTGAGGTGGGGAAACACCATATATTTT
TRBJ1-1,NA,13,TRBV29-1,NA,CSVEALAGTEAFF,TGCAGCGTTGAGGCTCTCGCGGGCACTGAAGCTTTCTTT
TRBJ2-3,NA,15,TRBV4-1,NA,CASSQAFQGTDTQYF,TGCGCCAGCAGCCAGGCCTTCCAGGGGACAGATACGCAGTATTTT
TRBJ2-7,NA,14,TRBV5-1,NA,CASSLSTAGYEQYF,TGCGCCAGCAGCTTAAGTACGGCCGGGTACGAGCAGTACTTC
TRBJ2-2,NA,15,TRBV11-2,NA,CASSPWGANTGELFF,TGTGCCAGCAGCCCGTGGGGGGCGAACACCGGGGAGCTGTTTTTT
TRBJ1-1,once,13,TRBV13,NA,CASSFGPNTEAFF,TGTGCCAGCAGCTTTGGACCGAACACTGAAGCTTTCTTT
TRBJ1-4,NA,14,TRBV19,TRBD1,CASSFGTGFEKLFF,TGTGCCAGTAGTTTTGGGACAGGCTTTGAAAAACTGTTTTTT
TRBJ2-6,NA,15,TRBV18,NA,CASSPDSSGANVLTF,TGTGCCAGCTCACCAGACTCCTCTGGGGCCAACGTCCTGACTTTC
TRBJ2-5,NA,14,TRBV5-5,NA,CASSLGGGQETQYF,TGTGCCAGCAGCTTAGGGGGAGGGCAAGAGACCCAGTACTTC
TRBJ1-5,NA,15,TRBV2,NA,CASSEGWQLDQPQHF,TGTGCCAGCAGTGAAGGGTGGCAGCTTGATCAGCCCCAGCATTTT
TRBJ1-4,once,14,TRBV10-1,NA,CASRPRTEIQKLFF,TGCGCCAGTAGGCCTCGGACAGAGATACAAAAACTGTTTTTT
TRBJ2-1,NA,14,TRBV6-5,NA,CASRGTDRRDEQFF,TGTGCCAGCAGGGGGACGGACCGGAGGGATGAGCAGTTCTTC